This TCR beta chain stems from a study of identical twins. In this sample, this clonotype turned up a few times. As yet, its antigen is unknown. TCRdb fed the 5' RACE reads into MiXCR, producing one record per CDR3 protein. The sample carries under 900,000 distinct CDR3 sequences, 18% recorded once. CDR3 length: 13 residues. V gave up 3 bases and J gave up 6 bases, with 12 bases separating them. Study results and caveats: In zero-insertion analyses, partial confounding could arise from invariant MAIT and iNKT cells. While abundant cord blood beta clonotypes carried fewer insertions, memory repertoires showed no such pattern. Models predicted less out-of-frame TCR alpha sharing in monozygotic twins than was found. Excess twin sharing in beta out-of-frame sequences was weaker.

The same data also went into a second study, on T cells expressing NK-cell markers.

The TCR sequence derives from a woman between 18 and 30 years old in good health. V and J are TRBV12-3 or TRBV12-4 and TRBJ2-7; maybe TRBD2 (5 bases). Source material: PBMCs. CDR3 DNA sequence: TGTGCCAGCAGTTTTTCCGAGAGGGCCGAGCAGTACTTC. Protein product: CASSFSERAEQYF.